The 27 T cell receptor beta chains reported below all come from one sample, sequenced in a study of shared clonotypes between healthy human individuals. This table comes from immunoSEQ multiplex PCR, and its TCRdb copy is limited to in-frame clones, with some not included. The sample lists roughly 2,300,000 clones; about 90% were seen once. The source material was naive CD4+ T cells from PBMCs. Subset given: CD45RA+ positively selected. Receptor source: a man aged 18 to 29 in good health. Some clones in this sample may be carry-over from other donors' samples.

The chain combines TRBV18 with TRBJ2-3, with 8 bases lining up with TRBD2. Germline V CDR1 and CDR2: KGHSH, LQKENI. The CDR3 has 18 amino acids. V lost 3 bases, J lost 2 bases, and 13 bases stayed unmatched. CDR3 in DNA: TGTGCCAGCTCACCCCGTGGGGCTACTAGCGGTTTCACAGATACGCAGTATTTT. It encodes CASSPRGATSGFTDTQYF. Based on the CDR3 plus reference TRBV18 and TRBJ2-3, the full variable domain is NAGVMQNPRHLVRRRGQEARLRCSPMKGHSHVYWYRQLPEEGLKFMVYLQKENIIDESGMPKERFSAEFPKEGPSILRIQQVVRGDSAAYFCASSPRGATSGFTDTQYFGPGTRLTVL.

The rearrangement joins TRBV5-5 to TRBJ2-7; the D gene could be TRBD1 or TRBD2 (5 bases each). V dropped 3 bases and J dropped 6 bases, with 10 bases sitting between them. This CDR3 has 12 amino acids. Germline CDR1 is SGHKS and CDR2 is YYEKEE (reference sequence). The CDR3: CASSYPGSEQYF. In DNA form, the CDR3 reads TGTGCCAGCAGCTACCCAGGGAGCGAGCAGTACTTC.

The chain employs TRBV28 and TRBJ1-5, with 7 bases lining up with TRBD1. Per germline, CDR1 MDHEN and CDR2 SYDVKM. The J segment lost 4 bases and the V segment lost 5 bases, leaving 14 bases of the junction unmatched. CDR3 length equals 17 residues. CDR3 loop: CASSPTGTVGRNQPQHF. CDR3 sequence (DNA): TGTGCCAGCAGTCCGACAGGGACGGTAGGTCGTAATCAGCCCCAGCATTTT.

This chain joins TRBV4-2 and TRBJ1-6; D is undetermined. Germline loops: CDR1 LGHNA, CDR2 YNFKEQ. The CDR3 is 16 amino acids. V lost 1 base and J lost 11, with 18 bases in between. CDR3 in amino acids: CASSQVFSTAAAPLHF. The CDR3 region has the DNA TGTGCCAGCAGCCAAGTGTTTTCTACCGCAGCGGCACCCCTCCACTTT.

The CDR3 protein is CASSVALYDQNEQFF. The CDR3 nucleotides are TGTGCCAGCAGCGTAGCTCTTTACGACCAAAATGAGCAGTTCTTC. This sequence joins TRBV9 and TRBJ2-1; D is undetermined. The CDR3 runs 15 residues. The V gene's germline CDR1 is SGDLS and CDR2 YYNGEE. Trimming left V 0 bases short and J 7 bases short, with 14 bases between.

Written as DNA, the CDR3 is TGTGCCAGCAGCTTAGGAGGGGCCCACCAAGAGACCCAGTACTTC. Translating gives CASSLGGAHQETQYF. The J gene is TRBJ2-5, the V gene TRBV11-2; the D call may be TRBD1 or TRBD2 (5 bases each). Trimming cost V 1 base and J 0 bases, with 9 bases left between them. The length of the CDR3 is 15 residues. Germline assignment: CDR1 SGHAT and CDR2 FQNNGV.

The gene calls are TRBV6-1 and TRBJ2-7; D remains unclear. Germline V gene lookup returns CDR1 MNHNS and CDR2 SASEGT. The CDR3 sequence is 14 residues long. Trimming took off 6 bases at V and 0 bases at J, with 12 bases between the two ends. The CDR3 loop is CASRASVYSYEQYF. The CDR3 nucleotides read TGTGCCAGCAGGGCCAGCGTATACTCCTACGAGCAGTACTTC.

As concerns this clone: Other DNA sequences of this sample code for an identical CDR3. V usage is TRBV11-3 and J usage is TRBJ2-5, with D uncertain. Germline lookup yields CDR1 SGHNT and CDR2 YENEEA. The CDR3 spans 13 residues. Trimming took off 1 base at V and 1 base at J, with 4 bases between the two ends. As DNA, the CDR3 is TGTGCCAGCAGCTTAGGCAGCCAAGAGACCCAGTACTTC. Its protein product is CASSLGSQETQYF. The variable domain in full, completed from reference TRBV11-3 and TRBJ2-5, reads EAGVVQSPRYKIIEKKQPVAFWCNPISGHNTLYWYLQNLGQGPELLIRYENEEAVDDSQLPKDRFSAERLKGVDSTLKIQPAELGDSAVYLCASSLGSQETQYFGPGTRLLVL.

The chain is built from TRBV30 and TRBJ2-7, with TRBD2 matching over 7 bases. This CDR3 is built from 12 residues. Germline CDR1 GTSNPN, CDR2 SVGIG (reference sequence). The trim removed 4 bases at V and 4 bases at J, leaving 4 bases unmatched. CDR3 DNA sequence: TGTGCCTGGACTGACGGGGGGTACGAGCAGTACTTC. Translating it yields CAWTDGGYEQYF.

V and J are TRBV18 and TRBJ2-1, with TRBD2 identical over 8 bases. J gave up 9 bases and V 4 bases, and 5 bases lay outside the gene matches. Germline V gene sequence: CDR1 KGHSH, CDR2 LQKENI. This CDR3 has 13 residues. CDR3 nucleotide sequence: TGTGCCAGCTCACGGGGACTAGTGCCTGAGCAGTTCTTC. Amino acids: CASSRGLVPEQFF.

V is TRBV11-2 and J is TRBJ1-2; 7 nucleotides line up with TRBD1. Germline loops: CDR1 SGHAT, CDR2 FQNNGV. The CDR3 runs to 14 residues. With 1 base clipped from V and 7 bases from J, the junction kept 6 bases outside the gene matches. The chain's CDR3 is CASSLGQGLRGYTF. The CDR3 nucleotides read TGTGCCAGCAGCTTAGGACAGGGTCTTCGTGGCTACACCTTC.

The chain carries TRBV10-1 and TRBJ1-3, with D unclear. V lost 1 base and J lost 2, with 12 bases in between. CDR1 is WNHNN and CDR2 is SYGVQD in the germline V gene (reference sequence). The CDR3 consists of 16 residues. The CDR3 sequence is CASSEFGESAGNTIYF. DNA for the CDR3: TGCGCCAGCAGTGAGTTTGGGGAATCGGCTGGAAACACCATATATTTT.

The chain combines TRBV10-1 with TRBJ2-5, with TRBD2 identical over 12 bases. V lost 0 bases and J lost 5; bases outside the gene matches: 4. The CDR3 contains 16 residues. The V gene's germline CDR1 is WNHNN and CDR2 SYGVQD (reference sequence). The CDR3 DNA reads as TGCGCCAGCAGTGAGTCGACTAGCGGGAGTCTGGAGACCCAGTACTTC. It is translated as CASSESTSGSLETQYF.

V is TRBV11-3 and J is TRBJ2-3; the D call may be TRBD1 or TRBD2 (5 bases each). Trimming pared 2 bases from V and 3 bases from J, leaving 9 bases between. The CDR3 contains 14 residues. Germline CDR1 SGHNT, CDR2 YENEEA. CDR3 residues: CASSLRGETDTQYF. The CDR3 nucleotides are TGTGCCAGCAGCTTACGAGGGGAAACAGATACGCAGTATTTT.

The sample holds one count of this clone. This sample includes further DNA sequences coding for the same CDR3. CDR3: CASSLWGVNTEAFF. CDR3 coding DNA: TGTGCCAGCAGTTTATGGGGCGTGAACACTGAAGCTTTCTTT. The V call is TRBV27, the J call TRBJ1-1; tentatively, D is TRBD1 (5 bases). The CDR3 is made up of 14 amino acids. CDR1 MNHEY and CDR2 SMNVEV come from the germline V gene (reference sequence). Trimming took 1 base from V and 0 from J, leaving 6 bases between them.

About this clone itself: Other DNA sequences of this sample code for an identical CDR3. The rearrangement links TRBV7-2 to TRBJ2-7; tentative D call: TRBD2 (6 bases). Germline V gene lookup returns CDR1 SGHTA and CDR2 FQGNSA. V lost 2 bases to trimming and J lost 3 bases, with 11 bases between them. This CDR3 contains 14 residues. For the CDR3, the DNA is TGTGCCAGCAGCTTAAATGGGGGGAGCTACGAGCAGTACTTC. Amino acids: CASSLNGGSYEQYF.

The rearrangement uses TRBV5-1 and TRBJ2-1; TRBD2 matches at 10 bases. Germline CDR1 and CDR2: SGHRS and YFSETQ. The CDR3 is made up of 16 amino acids. V dropped 2 bases and J dropped 7; count of bases not matched to a gene: 9. Here the CDR3 reads CASSFLAGGPLNEQFF. CDR3 in DNA: TGCGCCAGCAGCTTTTTAGCGGGAGGTCCTTTGAATGAGCAGTTCTTC.

As concerns this clone: Other DNA sequences within the sample encode an identical CDR3. The CDR3 region has the DNA TGTGCCAGCAGTTTAGACAGTAACTATGGCTACACCTTC. Protein sequence: CASSLDSNYGYTF. V usage is TRBV28 and J usage is TRBJ1-2, with D possibly TRBD1 on 5 matching bases. V was trimmed by 2 bases and J by 1 base, leaving 5 bases between them. Germline V CDR1 and CDR2: MDHEN, SYDVKM. The CDR3 is made up of 13 amino acids.

A word on this clone: This same CDR3 is encoded by further DNA sequences in the sample. The rearrangement uses TRBV7-9 and TRBJ2-5; no clear D. Trimming cost V 0 bases and J 1 base, with 9 bases left between them. CDR3 size: 15 residues. Germline V gives CDR1 SEHNR, CDR2 FQNEAQ (reference sequence). CDR3 coding DNA: TGTGCCAGCAGCTTAGCGCGGCCAACCCAAGAGACCCAGTACTTC. Translation gives CASSLARPTQETQYF.

A single count supports this clone. The sample contains more than one DNA sequence encoding this CDR3. The chain is built from TRBV2 and TRBJ2-7; a possible D gene is TRBD1 (6 bases). V lost 3 bases and J 3 bases, leaving 12 bases between the germline ends. Germline assignment: CDR1 SNHLY and CDR2 FYNNEI. This CDR3 is built from 14 residues. CDR3 sequence (DNA): TGTGCCAGCAGTGAGCAGGGGCTACTCTACGAGCAGTACTTC. Its protein product is CASSEQGLLYEQYF.

The rearrangement links TRBV6-6 to TRBJ1-1; no definite D call. V was clipped by 2 bases and J by 3 bases, with 10 bases between them. The CDR3 is made up of 14 amino acids. CDR1 is MNHNY, CDR2 SVGAGI, per germline (reference sequence). The CDR3 nucleotides read TGTGCCAGCAGTTACCAACGGCTGTACACTGAAGCTTTCTTT. Protein sequence: CASSYQRLYTEAFF.

This clone was counted between two and nine times. This chain connects TRBV7-9 to TRBJ1-5; D ambiguous. Germline CDR1 reads SEHNR; CDR2 reads FQNEAQ (reference sequence). This CDR3 comprises 13 residues. V dropped 5 bases and J dropped 5 bases, with 10 bases sitting between them. The CDR3 DNA sequence: TGTGCCAGCAGCCGGAACCTGGATCAGCCCCAGCATTTT. This gives the protein CASSRNLDQPQHF.

V usage is TRBV7-9 and J usage is TRBJ2-5; TRBD1 agrees at 7 bases. Matching the DNA end better, TRBJ2-7 makes the J call doubtful. Per germline, CDR1 SEHNR and CDR2 FQNEAQ (reference sequence). The CDR3 runs to 16 residues. CDR3 in DNA: TGTGCCAGCAGCCCGGGACAGTCTGGGCTCGTCTACGAGCAGTACTTC. Its translation: CASSPGQSGLVYEQYF.

This rearrangement joins TRBV29-1 to TRBJ2-4; 7 nucleotides align to TRBD1. The CDR3 is 16 residues long. Germline values: CDR1 SQVTM, CDR2 ANQGSEA. V was pared by 3 bases and J by 3 bases, with 11 bases of the junction left unmatched. The CDR3 sequence is CSVDRDSGGVKNIQYF. CDR3 nucleotides: TGCAGCGTTGACAGGGACAGCGGCGGAGTCAAAAACATTCAGTACTTC.

The chain uses TRBV11-2 and TRBJ1-2; 7 bases fit TRBD1. The V and J ends lost 5 bases and 4 bases, in that order; junction bases with no gene match: 4. Germline-derived CDR1 and CDR2 are SGHAT and FQNNGV. The CDR3 is made up of 13 amino acids. The CDR3 region has the DNA TGTGCCAGCAGCCGGGGACAGTTCTATGGCTACACCTTC. It yields the protein CASSRGQFYGYTF.

The rearrangement joins TRBV5-1 to TRBJ2-5, with 10 bases fitting TRBD2. In germline, CDR1 is SGHRS, CDR2 YFSETQ. Trimming removed 3 bases from V and 4 bases from J; junction bases left unmatched: 9. This CDR3 is 16 amino acids long. CDR3 in amino acids: CASSSEPAGGRETQYF. The CDR3, as DNA: TGCGCCAGCAGCTCTGAGCCAGCGGGAGGGCGAGAGACCCAGTACTTC.

This chain links TRBV6-6 with TRBJ2-3, with D possibly being TRBD1 (6 bases). CDR1 MNHNY and CDR2 SVGAGI come from the germline V gene (reference sequence). The germline V and J ends were trimmed by 6 bases and 5 bases, with 15 bases remaining between them. The CDR3 is made up of 14 amino acids. CDR3 DNA: TGTGCCAGCAGGAGTGGGGGCAGGGGAGATACGCAGTATTTT. Translating it yields CASRSGGRGDTQYF.